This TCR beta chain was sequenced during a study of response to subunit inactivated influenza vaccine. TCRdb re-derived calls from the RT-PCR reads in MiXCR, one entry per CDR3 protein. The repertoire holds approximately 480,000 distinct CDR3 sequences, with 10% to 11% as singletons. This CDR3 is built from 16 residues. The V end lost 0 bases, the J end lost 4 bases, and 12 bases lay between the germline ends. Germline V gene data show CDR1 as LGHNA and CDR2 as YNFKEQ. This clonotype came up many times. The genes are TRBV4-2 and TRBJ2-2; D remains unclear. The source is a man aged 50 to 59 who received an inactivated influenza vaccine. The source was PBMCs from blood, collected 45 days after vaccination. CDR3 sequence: CASSQESALSTGELFF. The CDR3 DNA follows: TGTGCCAGCAGCCAAGAGAGCGCCCTGAGCACCGGGGAGCTGTTTTTT.